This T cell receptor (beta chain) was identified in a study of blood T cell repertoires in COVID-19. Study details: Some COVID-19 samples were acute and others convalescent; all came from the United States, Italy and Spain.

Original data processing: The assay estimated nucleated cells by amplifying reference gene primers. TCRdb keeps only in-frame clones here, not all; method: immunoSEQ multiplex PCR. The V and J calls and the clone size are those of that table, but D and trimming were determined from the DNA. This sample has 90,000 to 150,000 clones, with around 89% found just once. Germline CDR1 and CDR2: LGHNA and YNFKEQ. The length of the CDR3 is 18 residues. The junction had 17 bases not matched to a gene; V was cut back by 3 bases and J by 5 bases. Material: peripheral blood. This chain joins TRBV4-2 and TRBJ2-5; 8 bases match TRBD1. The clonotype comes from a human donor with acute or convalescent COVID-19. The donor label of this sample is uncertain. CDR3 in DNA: TGTGCCAGCAGCCAGTTTACAGCCGGGACAGGCTTCATGGAGACCCAGTACTTC. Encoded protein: CASSQFTAGTGFMETQYF.